Listed here are 25 T cell receptor beta chains from one sample, sequenced in a study of early stage breast cancer tumors. Repertoires were generated with immunoSEQ multiplex PCR, while TCRdb's copy carries only in-frame clones and drops some. The table has about 51,000 clones, 78% seen once. The sequencing sample was made of blood. The source is a person in their 40s with breast cancer.

This clone was seen more than once but under ten times. The rearrangement links TRBV7-9 to TRBJ1-3; D not certain. The germline V gene encodes CDR1 SEHNR and CDR2 FQNEAQ (reference sequence). The V end lost 5 bases, the J end lost 2 bases, and 4 bases lay between the germline ends. The CDR3 has 12 residues. CDR3 protein: CASSPAGNTIYF. Written as DNA, the CDR3 is TGTGCCAGCAGCCCAGCTGGAAACACCATATATTTT.

The J gene is TRBJ2-7, the V gene TRBV7-8; D possibly uses TRBD1 or TRBD2 (5 bases each). Germline-derived CDR1 and CDR2 are SGHVS and FQNEAQ. Trimming left V 4 bases short and J 3 bases short, with 13 bases between. The CDR3 consists of 14 residues. The CDR3: CASSSLRDDYEQYF. DNA for the CDR3: TGTGCCAGCAGCTCACTCCGGGACGACTACGAGCAGTACTTC.

The chain is built from TRBV27 and TRBJ1-4; 11 nucleotides match TRBD1. Per germline, CDR1 MNHEY and CDR2 SMNVEV (reference sequence). This CDR3 has 17 amino acids. V gave up 4 bases and J gave up 1 base; unmatched junction bases: 5. The CDR3 sequence is CASSSPDRGQTNEKLFF. The CDR3 DNA reads TGTGCCAGCAGTTCTCCGGACAGGGGGCAAACTAATGAAAAACTGTTTTTT.

This clone was found a few times. The CDR3 here is CAWRRDSLGELFF. The DNA of the CDR3 is TGTGCCTGGAGGAGGGACAGTCTCGGGGAGCTGTTTTTT. The J gene is TRBJ2-2, the V gene TRBV30, with 7 nucleotides matching TRBD1. V gave up 3 bases and J gave up 7 bases; unmatched junction bases: 5. The CDR3 extends over 13 amino acids. Germline values: CDR1 GTSNPN, CDR2 SVGIG (reference sequence).

CDR3 bases: TGCGCCAGCAGCCTGCGAGGAGCGGGAGGAGGAGATACGCAGTATTTT. This sequence encodes CASSLRGAGGGDTQYF. The chain links TRBV4-1 to TRBJ2-3; 9 bases fit TRBD2. The CDR3 length is 16 residues. The V gene end was trimmed by 4 bases and the J gene end by 5 bases; junction bases not matched to a gene: 10. The germline CDR1 and CDR2 sequences are MGHRA and YSYEKL.

The J gene is TRBJ2-3, the V gene TRBV30; possible D gene TRBD1, 5 bases. The CDR3 contains 15 residues. From germline, CDR1 is GTSNPN and CDR2 SVGIG (reference sequence). CDR3 bases: TGTGGCGTTTCAAGGGAAGGGGCTAGCACAGATACGCAGTATTTT. Protein product: CGVSREGASTDTQYF.

This sequence joins TRBV7-6 and TRBJ2-5; D ambiguous. Germline lookup yields CDR1 SGHVS and CDR2 FNYEAQ. This CDR3 comprises 14 residues. The V end was cut by 2 bases, the J end by 5 bases, with 12 bases between. Written as DNA, the CDR3 is TGTGCCAGCAGCTTAAAGTACAGCCTCGAGACCCAGTACTTC. Protein product: CASSLKYSLETQYF. The full variable domain, with the rest looked up from reference TRBV7-6 and TRBJ2-5, is GAGVSQSPRYKVTKRGQDVALRCDPISGHVSLYWYRQALGQGPEFLTYFNYEAQQDKSGLPNDRFSAERPEGSISTLTIQRTEQRDSAMYRCASSLKYSLETQYFGPGTRLLVL.

This chain uses TRBV20-1 with TRBJ2-3, with D possibly TRBD2 on 6 matching bases. The CDR3 contains 11 residues. In germline, CDR1 is DFQATT, CDR2 SNEGSKA (reference sequence). Here the CDR3 reads CSGSSADTQYF. CDR3 nucleotide sequence: TGCAGCGGGAGTAGCGCAGATACGCAGTATTTT.

The V gene is TRBV7-6, the J gene TRBJ2-1, with 10 nucleotides matching TRBD2. Germline loops: CDR1 SGHVS, CDR2 FNYEAQ. CDR3 length: 18 amino acids. Trimming at V came to 1 base and at J to 1 base, leaving 7 bases not matched to a gene. The chain's CDR3 is CASSLDGAGGWSYNEQFF. The CDR3 DNA follows: TGTGCCAGCAGCTTAGATGGAGCGGGAGGGTGGTCCTACAATGAGCAGTTCTTC.

The V gene is TRBV10-3, the J gene TRBJ2-1; D is unclear. V shed 2 bases and J shed 7 bases, with 9 bases lying between them. CDR3 size: 13 residues. CDR1 and CDR2 from the germline V gene are ENHRY and SYGVKD. CDR3 amino acids: CAISEVEWNEQFF. The DNA for the CDR3 is TGTGCCATCAGTGAGGTGGAATGGAATGAGCAGTTCTTC.

The CDR3 protein is CSVALAEKAGYEQFF. CDR3 sequence (DNA): TGCAGCGTTGCCCTAGCGGAGAAGGCGGGGTATGAGCAGTTCTTC. The V call is TRBV29-1, the J call TRBJ2-1, with 7 bases that match TRBD2. The CDR3 sequence is 15 residues long. Trimming took 4 bases from V and 8 from J; bases not matched to a gene: 14. Germline CDR1 reads SQVTM; CDR2 reads ANQGSEA.

This sequence joins TRBV18 and TRBJ2-3; 9 bases are shared with TRBD1. V gave up 2 bases and J gave up 5 bases; unmatched junction bases: 5. Germline-derived CDR1 and CDR2 are KGHSH and LQKENI. This CDR3 has 15 amino acids. The CDR3 here is CASSPRDRAVDTQYF. The CDR3 coding sequence is TGTGCCAGCTCACCAAGGGACAGGGCGGTAGATACGCAGTATTTT.

The chain links TRBV11-2 to TRBJ2-6, with 11 bases aligning to TRBD1. V lost 6 bases to trimming and J lost 1 base; unmatched junction nucleotides: 5. CDR3 size: 17 residues. The germline V gene has CDR1 SGHAT and CDR2 FQNNGV. CDR3 in DNA: TGTGCCAGCAGAGGGACAGGGGGTCTATCTGGGGCCAACGTCCTGACTTTC. Protein sequence: CASRGTGGLSGANVLTF.

This clone has just one count. The chain uses TRBV9 and TRBJ2-2; no firm D call. CDR3 length: 12 residues. Per germline, CDR1 SGDLS and CDR2 YYNGEE. Trimming took off 3 bases at V and 4 bases at J, with 4 bases between the two ends. The CDR3 DNA sequence: TGTGCCAGCAGCGAGAGCACCGGGGAGCTGTTTTTT. Protein: CASSESTGELFF.

The genes are TRBV5-1 and TRBJ1-1; 11 bases are shared with TRBD1. The CDR3 loop spans 15 amino acids. The ends lost 3 bases at V and 6 bases at J; junction bases unmatched: 7. CDR1 is SGHRS and CDR2 is YFSETQ in the germline V gene. The CDR3 sequence: CASSWGGQGVAEAFF. In nucleotides, the CDR3 is TGCGCCAGCAGCTGGGGGGGACAGGGGGTCGCTGAAGCTTTCTTT.

The rearrangement uses TRBV5-4 and TRBJ2-7, with 13 bases matching TRBD2. V shed 3 bases, J shed 2 bases, and the junction held 2 bases outside the gene matches. This CDR3 has 15 amino acids. Per the germline V gene, CDR1 is SGHNT and CDR2 is YYREEE (reference sequence). DNA for the CDR3: TGTGCCAGCAGCTCGGGACTAGCGGGGACCTACGAGCAGTACTTC. Translating it yields CASSSGLAGTYEQYF. Based on the CDR3 plus reference TRBV5-4 and TRBJ2-7, the full variable domain is ETGVTQSPTHLIKTRGQQVTLRCSSQSGHNTVSWYQQALGQGPQFIFQYYREEENGRGNFPPRFSGLQFPNYSSELNVNALELDDSALYLCASSSGLAGTYEQYFGPGTRLTVT.

V usage is TRBV7-2 and J usage is TRBJ2-1, with D unclear. The V end lost 1 base, the J end lost 5 bases, and 9 bases lay between the germline ends. Per the germline V gene, CDR1 is SGHTA and CDR2 is FQGNSA. The CDR3 runs 14 residues. The CDR3 is CASSLGLRDNEQFF. Here the CDR3 DNA reads TGTGCCAGCAGCTTAGGACTTCGAGACAATGAGCAGTTCTTC.

V is TRBV30 and J is TRBJ2-7, with D possibly TRBD2 on 6 matching bases. V was cut by 1 base and J by 7 bases, with 17 bases left in between. This CDR3 region has 14 residues. Germline assignment: CDR1 GTSNPN and CDR2 SVGIG (reference sequence). For the CDR3, the DNA is TGTGCCTGGAGTGGCGGAGGGAGCCGTCGAGAGCAGTACTTC. Protein sequence: CAWSGGGSRREQYF.

The CDR3 DNA sequence: TGTGCCAGCTCACCAGCTCGTGGGGTAGCGGGAGGAGGCGATGAGCAGTTCTTC. This sequence encodes CASSPARGVAGGGDEQFF. J is TRBJ2-1 and V is TRBV18; 10 bases map to TRBD2. The CDR3 has 18 amino acids. With V trimmed by 2 bases and J by 8 bases, 15 bases remained unmatched. CDR1 and CDR2 from the germline V gene are KGHSH and LQKENI.

This chain joins TRBV28 and TRBJ2-1; D might be TRBD1 or TRBD2, each matching 5 bases. Germline assignment: CDR1 MDHEN and CDR2 SYDVKM. The CDR3 consists of 19 residues. Trimming removed 4 bases at V and 1 base at J, with 23 bases between. This chain's CDR3 is CASSSLLDTPGRSYNEQFF. The CDR3, as DNA: TGTGCCAGCAGTTCACTACTGGACACCCCGGGACGATCCTACAATGAGCAGTTCTTC.

This chain uses TRBV5-1 with TRBJ2-1, with TRBD1 matching 11 bases. Germline loops: CDR1 SGHRS, CDR2 YFSETQ. V lost 2 bases and J lost 8; bases outside the gene matches: 3. This CDR3 is built from 14 residues. The CDR3 DNA sequence: TGCGCCAGCAGCTTTGGGACAGGGGGGGATGAGCAGTTCTTC. Residues: CASSFGTGGDEQFF.

The V gene is TRBV30, the J gene TRBJ2-1; D not certain. The CDR3 has 13 residues. V lost 2 bases, J lost 7 bases, and 12 bases lay in between. Germline-derived CDR1 and CDR2 are GTSNPN and SVGIG (reference sequence). The DNA for the CDR3 is TGTGCCTGGAGTTCTTTCTTAGGGAATGAGCAGTTCTTC. The encoded protein is CAWSSFLGNEQFF.

V is TRBV10-3 and J is TRBJ1-2; 10 bases line up with TRBD1. V gave up 2 bases and J gave up 9 bases; unmatched junction bases: 3. The CDR3 is 13 amino acids. Germline lookup yields CDR1 ENHRY and CDR2 SYGVKD. CDR3 nucleotides: TGTGCCATCAGTGAGCCGGGACAGGGGAGCTACACCTTC. Translated, it gives CAISEPGQGSYTF.

V is TRBV7-8 and J is TRBJ1-3; TRBD1 agrees at 11 bases. Germline loops: CDR1 SGHVS, CDR2 FQNEAQ. The CDR3 is 18 residues long. V was pared by 5 bases and J by 0 bases, with 9 bases of the junction left unmatched. Written as DNA, the CDR3 is TGTGCCAGCAGCCCCAGGTTGGACAGGGGGCCCTCTGGAAACACCATATATTTT. Its translation is CASSPRLDRGPSGNTIYF.

The genes are TRBV28 and TRBJ2-7; D remains unclear. The CDR3 spans 14 residues. Trimming took 2 bases from V and 0 from J, leaving 8 bases between them. Germline loops: CDR1 MDHEN, CDR2 SYDVKM. The CDR3: CASSLTGFSYEQYF. DNA of the CDR3: TGTGCCAGCAGTTTAACGGGTTTCTCCTACGAGCAGTACTTC. The variable domain in full, completed from reference TRBV28 and TRBJ2-7, reads DVKVTQSSRYLVKRTGEKVFLECVQDMDHENMFWYRQDPGLGLRLIYFSYDVKMKEKGDIPEGYSVSREKKERFSLILESASTNQTSMYLCASSLTGFSYEQYFGPGTRLTVT.